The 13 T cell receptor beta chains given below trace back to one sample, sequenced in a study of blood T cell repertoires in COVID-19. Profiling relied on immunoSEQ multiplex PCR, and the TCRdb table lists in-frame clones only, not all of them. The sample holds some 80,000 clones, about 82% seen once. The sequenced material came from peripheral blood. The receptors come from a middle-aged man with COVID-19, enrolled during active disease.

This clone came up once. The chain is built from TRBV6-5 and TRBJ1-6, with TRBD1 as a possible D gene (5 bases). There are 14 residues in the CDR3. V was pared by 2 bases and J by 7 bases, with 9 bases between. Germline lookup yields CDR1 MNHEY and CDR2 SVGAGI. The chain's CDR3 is CASSYTRQNSPLHF. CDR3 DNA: TGTGCCAGCAGTTACACCCGACAGAATTCACCCCTCCACTTT.

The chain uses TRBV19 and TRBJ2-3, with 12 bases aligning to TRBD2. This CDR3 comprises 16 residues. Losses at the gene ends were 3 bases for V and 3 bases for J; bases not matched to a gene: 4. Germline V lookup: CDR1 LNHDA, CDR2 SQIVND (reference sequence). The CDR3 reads CASSMRLAGGTDTQYF. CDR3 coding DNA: TGTGCCAGTAGTATGAGGCTAGCGGGAGGGACAGATACGCAGTATTTT. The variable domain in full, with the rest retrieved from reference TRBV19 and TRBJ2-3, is DGGITQSPKYLFRKEGQNVTLSCEQNLNHDAMYWYRQDPGQGLRLIYYSQIVNDFQKGDIAEGYSVSREKKESFPLTVTSAQKNPTAFYLCASSMRLAGGTDTQYFGPGTRLTVL.

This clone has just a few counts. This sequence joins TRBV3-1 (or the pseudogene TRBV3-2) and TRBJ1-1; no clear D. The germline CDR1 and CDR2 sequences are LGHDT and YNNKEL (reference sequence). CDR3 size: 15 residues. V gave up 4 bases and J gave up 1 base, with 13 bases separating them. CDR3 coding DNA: TGTGCCAGCAGCCCCGCGTCGGGAGGGAACACTGAAGCTTTCTTT. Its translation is CASSPASGGNTEAFF.

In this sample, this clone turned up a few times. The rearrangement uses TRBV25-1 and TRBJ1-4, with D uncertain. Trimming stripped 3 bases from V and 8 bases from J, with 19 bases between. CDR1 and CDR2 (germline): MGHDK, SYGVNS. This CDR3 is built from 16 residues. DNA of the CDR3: TGTGCCAGCAGTGAGCTAAGGGAGCGGACTCGGGAAAAACTGTTTTTT. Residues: CASSELRERTREKLFF.

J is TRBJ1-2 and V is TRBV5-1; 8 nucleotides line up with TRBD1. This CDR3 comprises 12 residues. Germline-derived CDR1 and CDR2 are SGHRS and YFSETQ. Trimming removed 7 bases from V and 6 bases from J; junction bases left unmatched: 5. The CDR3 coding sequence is TGCGCCAGCTCCGGGACAGGTAATGGCTACACCTTC. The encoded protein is CASSGTGNGYTF.

The CDR3 sequence is CASSHRQTEAFF. In DNA form, the CDR3 reads TGTGCCAGCAGCCACAGGCAGACAGAAGCTTTCTTT. The chain employs TRBV6-6 and TRBJ1-1; maybe TRBD1 (5 bases). Germline assignment: CDR1 MNHNY and CDR2 SVGAGI (reference sequence). The V end lost 6 bases, the J end lost 8 bases, and 13 bases lay between the germline ends. The CDR3 sequence is 12 residues long.

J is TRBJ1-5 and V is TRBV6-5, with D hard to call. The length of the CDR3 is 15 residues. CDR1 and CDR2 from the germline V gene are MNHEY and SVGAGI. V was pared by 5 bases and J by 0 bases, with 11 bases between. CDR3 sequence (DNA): TGTGCCAGCAGTAACGGTTTGAATAGCAATCAGCCCCAGCATTTT. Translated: CASSNGLNSNQPQHF.

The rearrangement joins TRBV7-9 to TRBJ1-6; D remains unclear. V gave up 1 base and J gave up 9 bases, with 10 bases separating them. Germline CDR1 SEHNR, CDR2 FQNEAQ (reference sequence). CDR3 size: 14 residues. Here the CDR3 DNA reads TGTGCCAGCAGCTTAGAGATTAGTGGTTCACCCCTCCACTTT. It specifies CASSLEISGSPLHF.

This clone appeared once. This CDR3 reads CSVEGRGLSYGYTF. The CDR3 region has the DNA TGCAGCGTTGAAGGTAGAGGCCTGAGCTATGGCTACACCTTC. The genes are TRBV29-1 and TRBJ1-2; D is uncertain. There are 14 residues in the CDR3. Germline V gene lookup returns CDR1 SQVTM and CDR2 ANQGSEA. Trimming cost V 1 base and J 4 bases, with 13 bases left between them.

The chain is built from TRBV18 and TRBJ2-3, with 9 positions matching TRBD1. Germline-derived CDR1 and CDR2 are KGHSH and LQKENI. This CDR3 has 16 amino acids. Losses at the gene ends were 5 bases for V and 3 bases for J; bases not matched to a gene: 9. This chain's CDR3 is CASSSTPGTGTDTQYF. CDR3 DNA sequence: TGTGCCAGCTCATCGACTCCCGGGACAGGGACAGATACGCAGTATTTT.

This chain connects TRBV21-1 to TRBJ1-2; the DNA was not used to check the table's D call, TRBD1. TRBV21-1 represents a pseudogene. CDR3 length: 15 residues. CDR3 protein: CASSKEGRKSYGYTF. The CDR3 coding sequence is TGTGCCAGCAGCAAAGAGGGGCGGAAAAGCTATGGCTACACCTTC.

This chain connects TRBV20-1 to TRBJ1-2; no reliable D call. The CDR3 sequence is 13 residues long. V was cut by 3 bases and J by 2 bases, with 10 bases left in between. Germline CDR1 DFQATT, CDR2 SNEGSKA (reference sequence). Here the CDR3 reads CSASSPKNYGYTF. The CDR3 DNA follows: TGCAGTGCTAGTTCCCCTAAGAACTATGGCTACACCTTC.

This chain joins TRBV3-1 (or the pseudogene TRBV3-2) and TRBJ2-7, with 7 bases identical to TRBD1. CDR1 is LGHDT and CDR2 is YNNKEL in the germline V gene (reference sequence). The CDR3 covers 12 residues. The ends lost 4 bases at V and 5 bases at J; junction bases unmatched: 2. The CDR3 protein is CASSRQGNEQYF. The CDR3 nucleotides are TGTGCCAGCAGCCGACAGGGAAACGAGCAGTACTTC.